The 5 T cell receptor beta chains presented below share a single source sample, sequenced in a study of hypomethylating agent response in myelodysplastic syndrome. This table comes from immunoSEQ multiplex PCR, and its TCRdb copy is limited to in-frame clones, with some not included. The sample yields thousands of clones, about 81% seen once. This specimen consisted of bone marrow, obtained before or after starting hypomethylating agent treatment for myelodysplastic syndrome (not recorded which). The receptor set was obtained from a human donor with myelodysplastic syndrome.

This clone has just a few counts. The rearrangement joins TRBV28 to TRBJ1-4; D remains ambiguous. Germline lookup yields CDR1 MDHEN and CDR2 SYDVKM. CDR3 length: 13 residues. Trimming shortened V by 4 bases and J by 5 bases, and 8 bases separated the two germline ends. The CDR3 region has the DNA TGTGCCAGCAGTTGGGGTGTCAATGAAAAACTGTTTTTT. Its protein is CASSWGVNEKLFF.

The J gene is TRBJ2-2, the V gene TRBV5-1, with no clear D. The CDR3 length is 11 residues. V lost 2 bases, J lost 7 bases, and 3 bases lay in between. Germline values: CDR1 SGHRS, CDR2 YFSETQ. In DNA, the CDR3 is TGCGCCAGCAGCTTTGACGGGGAGCTGTTTTTT. Translated: CASSFDGELFF.

In its sample, this clone was seen a few times. The chain employs TRBV2 and TRBJ1-3, with no clear D. V was pared by 6 bases and J by 2 bases, with 2 bases between. The CDR3 is made up of 11 amino acids. Germline lookup yields CDR1 SNHLY and CDR2 FYNNEI. CDR3: CASRAGNTIYF. The CDR3 bases are TGTGCCAGCAGAGCTGGAAACACCATATATTTT.

This chain uses TRBV5-1 with TRBJ1-2; D unresolved. V lost 2 bases, J lost 6 bases, and 8 bases lay in between. The CDR3 spans 12 residues. Looked up from germline, CDR1 is SGHRS and CDR2 is YFSETQ. In DNA form, the CDR3 reads TGCGCCAGCAGCTTAACGTTGGATGGCTACACCTTC. This gives the protein CASSLTLDGYTF.

The chain combines TRBV5-6 with TRBJ1-4; D remains unclear. The CDR3 length is 16 residues. Trimming removed 0 bases from V and 0 bases from J, with 9 bases in between. CDR1 is SGHDT, CDR2 YYEEEE, per germline. CDR3 DNA: TGTGCCAGCAGCTTGGGCCCCACGGCAACTAATGAAAAACTGTTTTTT. Translation gives CASSLGPTATNEKLFF.